Listed below are T cell receptor gamma chains from one sample, sequenced in a study of Vδ1+ human thymocytes. TCRdb ran CATT on the multiplex PCR reads. The table has 36,000 or so gamma-chain clones, around 21% seen once; the top ten hold around 1.9%. Sequencing was carried out using Vdelta1+ gamma-delta thymocytes from the thymus. The receptor source for this set is a girl less than two years old who had congenital heart surgery. The CDR3 runs from the conserved cysteine through the conserved F or W. Fields, in order: V gene, clone size, J gene, CDR3 DNA, CDR3 protein. The listing skips clone size in some rows; elsewhere it reads once, few, many or a size class.

TRGV9,-,TRGJP1,TGTGCCTTGTGGGAGGTCCATTCTTGGTTCAAGATATTT,CALWEVHSWFKIF
TRGV2,few,TRGJ1/TRGJ2,TGTGCCACCTGGGACGGGCTCTGTTATAAGAAACTCTTT,CATWDGLCYKKLF
TRGV2,-,TRGJP2,TGTGCCACCTGGGACGAGGGTAGTGATTGGATCAAGACGTTT,CATWDEGSDWIKTF
TRGV3,-,TRGJP2,TGTGCCACCTGGGACAGACCTTATAGTAGTGATTGGATCAAGACGTTT,CATWDRPYSSDWIKTF
TRGV4,few,TRGJ1/TRGJ2,TGTGCCACCTGGGAACCGTTTCCGGGGTATAAGAAACTCTTT,CATWEPFPGYKKLF
TRGV2,few,TRGJ1/TRGJ2,TGTGCCACCTGGGCCTACTTGTATGGTAAGAAACTCTTT,CATWAYLYGKKLF
TRGV9,-,TRGJP1,TGTGCCTTGTGGGAGGTGAGGTTCAAGATATTT,CALWEVRFKIF
TRGV3,-,TRGJ1/TRGJ2,TGTGCCACCTGGGACACTCCCCTTTATTATAAGAAACTCTTT,CATWDTPLYYKKLF
TRGV9,few,TRGJ1/TRGJ2,TGTGCCTTGTGGGGGGTGGATGGGAAACTCTTT,CALWGVDGKLF
TRGV3,few,TRGJ1/TRGJ2,TGTGCCACCTGGGACAGGCTATTTAAGAAACTCTTT,CATWDRLFKKLF
TRGV2,few,TRGJ1/TRGJ2,TGTGCCACCTGGGACGGGTACGTGAATTATTATAAGAAACTCTTT,CATWDGYVNYYKKLF
TRGV3,few,TRGJ1/TRGJ2,TGTGCCACCTGGGACAGAACTAAGAAACTCTTT,CATWDRTKKLF
TRGV3,-,TRGJ1/TRGJ2,TGTGCCACCTGGGATATCCTAGGGAGAAAGAAACTCTTT,CATWDILGRKKLF
TRGV9,large,TRGJ1/TRGJ2,TGTGCCTTGTGGGAGGATTATAAGAAACTCTTT,CALWEDYKKLF
TRGV3,few,TRGJ1/TRGJ2,TGTGCCACCTGGGACAGGGGGGGGTTAAGTCGGAAACTCTTT,CATWDRGGLSRKLF
TRGV4,few,TRGJ1/TRGJ2,TGTGCCACCTGGGATGGAGCTCCCGTTGTGGTTTATAAGAAACTCTTT,CATWDGAPVVVYKKLF
TRGV9,-,TRGJ1/TRGJ2,TGTGCCTTGTGGGAGGTGGAGTGTTATTATAAGAAACTCTTT,CALWEVECYYKKLF